Shown below are 27 T cell receptor beta chains from a single sample sequenced in a study of radiotherapy plus CTLA-4 blockade in lung cancer. Profiling relied on immunoSEQ multiplex PCR, and the TCRdb table lists in-frame clones only, not all of them. The repertoire has about 100,000 clones, 83% of them found once; the top ten carry around 0.9%. Specimen: peripheral blood, collected from a patient treated with radiotherapy plus ipilimumab. The receptors stem from a human donor with non-small cell lung cancer who had stable disease on radiotherapy plus ipilimumab.

The chain employs TRBV10-3 and TRBJ1-3; possible D gene TRBD1, 6 bases. The CDR3 spans 15 residues. CDR1 is ENHRY, CDR2 SYGVKD, per germline. V lost 2 bases, J lost 0 bases, and 8 bases lay in between. The CDR3 spells CAISEGTSSGNTIYF. The CDR3 DNA reads TGTGCCATCAGTGAGGGGACATCCTCTGGAAACACCATATATTTT.

The rearrangement uses TRBV11-2 and TRBJ2-3; D is possibly TRBD1 (5 bases). V was pared by 2 bases and J by 1 base, with 10 bases between. The CDR3 totals 15 residues. Germline V CDR1 and CDR2: SGHAT, FQNNGV. CDR3 residues: CASSLSGMGTDTQYF. The CDR3 bases are TGTGCCAGCAGCTTATCAGGGATGGGCACAGATACGCAGTATTTT.

The chain uses TRBV6-5 and TRBJ1-1; 9 bases map to TRBD1. The CDR3 loop spans 14 amino acids. In germline, CDR1 is MNHEY, CDR2 SVGAGI. Trimming removed 6 bases from V and 3 bases from J; junction bases left unmatched: 5. The CDR3 coding sequence is TGTGCCAGCAGGTCCACAGGGGGCTACACTGAAGCTTTCTTT. The encoded protein is CASRSTGGYTEAFF.

The rearrangement links TRBV5-4 to TRBJ1-1; weak D call: TRBD1 (5 bases). The CDR3 consists of 15 residues. Per the germline V gene, CDR1 is SGHNT and CDR2 is YYREEE (reference sequence). Trimming removed 0 bases at V and 1 base at J, with 10 bases between. CDR3 in amino acids: CASSLGAGTNTEAFF. DNA for the CDR3: TGTGCCAGCAGCTTGGGAGCAGGGACGAACACTGAAGCTTTCTTT. The full variable domain, completed using reference TRBV5-4 and TRBJ1-1, is ETGVTQSPTHLIKTRGQQVTLRCSSQSGHNTVSWYQQALGQGPQFIFQYYREEENGRGNFPPRFSGLQFPNYSSELNVNALELDDSALYLCASSLGAGTNTEAFFGQGTRLTVV.

This chain uses TRBV28 with TRBJ1-5; D gene ambiguous. The length of the CDR3 is 12 residues. Per germline, CDR1 MDHEN and CDR2 SYDVKM. With 5 bases removed from V and 9 bases from J, the gap between germline ends came to 11 bases. The CDR3 DNA reads TGTGCCAGCAGTCTACGAACGATGCCCCAGCATTTT. Translation: CASSLRTMPQHF.

V gene TRBV7-2 combines with J gene TRBJ1-1; a possible D gene is TRBD1 (6 bases). V lost 5 bases, J lost 8 bases, and 9 bases lay in between. Germline V gives CDR1 SGHTA, CDR2 FQGNSA. The CDR3 runs 11 residues. Written as DNA, the CDR3 is TGTGCCAGCAGCGCCGACAGGGAAGCTTTCTTT. Translating it yields CASSADREAFF. The whole variable domain, remainder taken from reference TRBV7-2 and TRBJ1-1, is GAGVSQSPSNKVTEKGKDVELRCDPISGHTALYWYRQSLGQGLEFLIYFQGNSAPDKSGLPSDRFSAERTGGSVSTLTIQRTQQEDSAVYLCASSADREAFFGQGTRLTVV.

About this clone: Compared with germline, one end of the junction differs, possibly owing to a read error. This chain links TRBV7-9 with TRBJ2-1; TRBD2 matches at 9 bases. The germline CDR1 and CDR2 sequences are SEHNR and FQNEAQ (reference sequence). The CDR3 covers 17 residues. The CDR3 reads CASSLDRTSGPYSEQFF. In nucleotides, the CDR3 is TGTGCCAGCAGCTTAGACAGAACTAGCGGGCCCTACAGTGAGCAGTTCTTC.

The chain employs TRBV10-1 and TRBJ2-3, with 10 bases fitting TRBD1. Germline V CDR1 and CDR2: WNHNN, SYGVQD (reference sequence). The CDR3 is made up of 18 amino acids. V gave up 4 bases and J gave up 0 bases; unmatched junction bases: 10. CDR3 in DNA: TGCGCCAGCAGTGCAGAGACAGGGGGCGCGGCTAGCACAGATACGCAGTATTTT. Its translation is CASSAETGGAASTDTQYF.

The gene calls are TRBV6-1 and TRBJ2-1; D is ambiguous. The ends were cut back, 2 bases at V and 6 bases at J, with 11 bases in the middle. Germline CDR1 MNHNS, CDR2 SASEGT. The CDR3 length is 14 residues. This CDR3 reads CASSESAESNEQFF. The CDR3 DNA reads as TGTGCCAGCAGTGAATCCGCGGAGAGCAATGAGCAGTTCTTC.

The CDR3 reads CASSSDRGPNQPQHF. The CDR3 DNA reads as TGTGCCAGTAGTAGCGACAGGGGGCCCAATCAGCCCCAGCATTTT. The rearrangement links TRBV19 to TRBJ1-5, with TRBD1 identical over 10 bases. This CDR3 has 15 amino acids. Germline V CDR1 and CDR2: LNHDA, SQIVND (reference sequence). Trimming removed 4 bases from V and 3 bases from J; junction bases left unmatched: 3.

The chain links TRBV7-9 to TRBJ2-7; D is unclear. Between the trimmed V and J ends, which lost 1 base and 0 bases, there was a span of 10 bases. Germline V lookup: CDR1 SEHNR, CDR2 FQNEAQ (reference sequence). The CDR3 is made up of 15 amino acids. The CDR3 DNA sequence: TGTGCCAGCAGCTTAGGTGACTTGAGCTCCTACGAGCAGTACTTC. Protein sequence: CASSLGDLSSYEQYF.

The chain links TRBV28 to TRBJ2-6, with a possible D match to TRBD2 (5 bases). The CDR3 spans 15 residues. The germline gives CDR1 MDHEN, CDR2 SYDVKM. V lost 3 bases to trimming and J lost 2 bases, with 8 bases between them. CDR3: CASSFRGAGANVLTF. In nucleotides, the CDR3 is TGTGCCAGCAGTTTCCGGGGAGCTGGGGCCAACGTCCTGACTTTC.

This sequence joins TRBV28 and TRBJ1-1; D may be TRBD1 (6 bases). From germline, CDR1 is MDHEN and CDR2 SYDVKM. V was cut by 6 bases and J by 0 bases, with 8 bases left in between. This CDR3 spans 13 amino acids. The CDR3 reads CASRGHMNTEAFF. CDR3 DNA: TGTGCCAGCAGGGGACATATGAACACTGAAGCTTTCTTT.

The chain has TRBV19 and TRBJ1-6, with unresolved D. V was pared by 5 bases and J by 0 bases, with 11 bases between. Germline-derived CDR1 and CDR2 are LNHDA and SQIVND (reference sequence). The CDR3 spans 16 residues. As DNA, the CDR3 is TGTGCCAGTAGTGAACAGCTGAGCTCCTATAATTCACCCCTCCACTTT. As protein: CASSEQLSSYNSPLHF.

As to this clone: At one boundary the junction diverges from the germline segment, which might be a read error. The V and J genes are TRBV11-2 and TRBJ1-2; 7 bases match TRBD1. Per germline, CDR1 SGHAT and CDR2 FQNNGV. The CDR3 spans 16 residues. DNA of the CDR3: TGTGCCTGCAGCTCTCCCCGAGGGGGCGCTGACTATGGCTACACCTTC. It translates to CACSSPRGGADYGYTF.

The chain employs TRBV6-5 and TRBJ1-2, with D perhaps TRBD1 (5 bases). V was trimmed by 0 bases and J by 4 bases, leaving 9 bases between them. The CDR3 totals 14 residues. The germline gives CDR1 MNHEY, CDR2 SVGAGI. The CDR3 reads CASSYSGGGYGYTF. The CDR3 DNA sequence: TGTGCCAGCAGTTACTCGGGGGGTGGCTATGGCTACACCTTC.

This chain joins TRBV7-9 and TRBJ1-6; D is perhaps TRBD1 (6 bases). The CDR3 consists of 14 residues. V was cut by 5 bases and J by 9 bases, with 14 bases left in between. CDR1 SEHNR and CDR2 FQNEAQ come from the germline V gene (reference sequence). The CDR3 loop is CASSQTGTSSPLHF. In nucleotides, the CDR3 is TGTGCCAGCAGCCAAACAGGGACCAGTTCACCCCTCCACTTT.

This chain connects TRBV18 to TRBJ1-5, with 8 positions matching TRBD1. V was clipped by 2 bases and J by 4 bases; unmatched bases: 1. Per germline, CDR1 KGHSH and CDR2 LQKENI. The CDR3 length is 14 residues. CDR3 DNA sequence: TGTGCCAGCTCACCAGGGACAGGTAATCAGCCCCAGCATTTT. It specifies CASSPGTGNQPQHF.

The chain has TRBV7-9 and TRBJ2-3, with D possibly called TRBD1 or TRBD2 (7 bases each). The CDR3 contains 19 residues. Per the germline V gene, CDR1 is SEHNR and CDR2 is FQNEAQ (reference sequence). V dropped 5 bases and J dropped 3 bases, with 27 bases sitting between them. CDR3 sequence: CASSPTPILATGRTDTQYF. The CDR3 nucleotides are TGTGCCAGCAGCCCGACCCCCATACTAGCGACAGGGAGAACAGATACGCAGTATTTT. The full variable domain, rest sourced from reference TRBV7-9 and TRBJ2-3, is DTGVSQNPRHKITKRGQNVTFRCDPISEHNRLYWYRQTLGQGPEFLTYFQNEAQLEKSRLLSDRFSAERPKGSFSTLEIQRTEQGDSAMYLCASSPTPILATGRTDTQYFGPGTRLTVL.

The chain joins TRBV5-1 to TRBJ2-3; TRBD2 matches at 9 bases. Unmatched junction bases numbered 15, after V lost 1 base and J lost 3 bases. The CDR3 has 19 residues. The germline V gene has CDR1 SGHRS and CDR2 YFSETQ. The CDR3 DNA reads as TGCGCCAGCAGCTTGTGGGGGAACCAAGCGGGGGGATCAACAGATACGCAGTATTTT. Its translation: CASSLWGNQAGGSTDTQYF.

The CDR3 DNA sequence: TGTGCCAGCAGTTACTCTCAACGTACAGGGAACTATGGCTACACCTTC. It codes for CASSYSQRTGNYGYTF. The chain employs TRBV6-5 and TRBJ1-2, with TRBD1 as a possible D gene (6 bases). V was pared by 0 bases and J by 2 bases, with 13 bases between. This CDR3 is 16 amino acids long. Germline CDR1 MNHEY, CDR2 SVGAGI.

The J gene is TRBJ1-5, the V gene TRBV15; D uncertain. V lost 0 bases to trimming and J lost 5 bases, with 2 bases between them. Germline values: CDR1 LNHNV, CDR2 YYDKDF (reference sequence). There are 12 residues in the CDR3. The CDR3 sequence is CATSRDYQPQHF. The CDR3 nucleotides are TGTGCCACCAGCAGAGATTATCAGCCCCAGCATTTT.

V gene TRBV28 combines with J gene TRBJ1-2; 8 bases map to TRBD1. Germline loops: CDR1 MDHEN, CDR2 SYDVKM. V lost 5 bases and J lost 4; bases outside the gene matches: 6. The CDR3 is 14 residues long. The chain's CDR3 is CASSPPTGAYGYTF. The CDR3 nucleotides read TGTGCCAGCAGTCCCCCGACAGGGGCCTATGGCTACACCTTC.

The chain carries TRBV9 and TRBJ2-1, with 10 bases aligning to TRBD2. Germline V gene lookup returns CDR1 SGDLS and CDR2 YYNGEE. The CDR3 has 14 residues. V gave up 2 bases and J gave up 9 bases; unmatched junction bases: 5. The CDR3 is CASSVSGGATEQFF. The CDR3 DNA sequence: TGTGCCAGCAGCGTGAGCGGGGGGGCCACTGAGCAGTTCTTC.

This chain links TRBV6-4 with TRBJ2-6, with 10 nucleotides matching TRBD1. The V gene end was trimmed by 5 bases and the J gene end by 0 bases; junction bases not matched to a gene: 7. The CDR3 loop spans 18 amino acids. CDR1 is MRHNA, CDR2 SNTAGT, per germline. The CDR3 DNA sequence: TGTGCCAGCAGTAAGACCGGGACAGGGGCCTCTGGGGCCAACGTCCTGACTTTC. It is translated as CASSKTGTGASGANVLTF.

V gene TRBV4-1 combines with J gene TRBJ1-1; D not resolved. Germline CDR1 MGHRA, CDR2 YSYEKL. This CDR3 contains 13 residues. Deletions cut 4 bases from V and 6 bases from J, with 12 bases between. This CDR3 is CASSRGPMAEAFF. The CDR3 region has the DNA TGCGCCAGCAGCCGAGGTCCAATGGCTGAAGCTTTCTTT.

This chain uses TRBV5-4 with TRBJ2-2; D gene ambiguous. CDR1 and CDR2 from the germline V gene are SGHNT and YYREEE (reference sequence). The germline V and J ends were trimmed by 0 bases and 2 bases, with 5 bases remaining between them. The CDR3 runs 14 residues. CDR3 nucleotide sequence: TGTGCCAGCAGCTTGGTTGATAACACCGGGGAGCTGTTTTTT. It is translated as CASSLVDNTGELFF.